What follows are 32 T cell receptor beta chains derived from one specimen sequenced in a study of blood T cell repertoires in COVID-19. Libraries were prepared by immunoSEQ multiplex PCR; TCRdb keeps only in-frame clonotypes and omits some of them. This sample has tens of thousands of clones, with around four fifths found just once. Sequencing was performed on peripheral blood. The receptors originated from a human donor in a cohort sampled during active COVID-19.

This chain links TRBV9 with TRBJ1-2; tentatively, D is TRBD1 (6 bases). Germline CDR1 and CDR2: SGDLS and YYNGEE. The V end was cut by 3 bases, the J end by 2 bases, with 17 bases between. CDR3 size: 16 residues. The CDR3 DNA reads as TGTGCCAGCAGCGAGAACTACAGGGCTGCGAACTATGGCTACACCTTC. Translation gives CASSENYRAANYGYTF.

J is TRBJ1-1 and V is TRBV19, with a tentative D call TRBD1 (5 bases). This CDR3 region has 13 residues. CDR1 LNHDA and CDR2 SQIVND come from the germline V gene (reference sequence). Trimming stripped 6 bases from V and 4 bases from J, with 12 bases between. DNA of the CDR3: TGTGCCAGTAGGTTAACAGGTTTCACTGAAGCTTTCTTT. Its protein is CASRLTGFTEAFF.

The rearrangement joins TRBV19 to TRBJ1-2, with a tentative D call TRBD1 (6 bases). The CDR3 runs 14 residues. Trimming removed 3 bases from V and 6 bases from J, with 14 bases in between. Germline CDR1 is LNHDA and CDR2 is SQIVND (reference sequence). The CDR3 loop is CASSIGGHRDGYTF. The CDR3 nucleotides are TGTGCCAGTAGTATTGGGGGACACAGGGATGGCTACACCTTC.

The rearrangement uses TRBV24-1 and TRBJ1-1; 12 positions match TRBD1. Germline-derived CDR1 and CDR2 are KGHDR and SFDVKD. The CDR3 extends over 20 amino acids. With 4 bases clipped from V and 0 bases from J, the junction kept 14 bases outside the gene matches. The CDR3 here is CATSDRDRGPTKWMNTEAFF. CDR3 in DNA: TGTGCCACCAGTGACCGGGACAGGGGGCCGACGAAATGGATGAACACTGAAGCTTTCTTT.

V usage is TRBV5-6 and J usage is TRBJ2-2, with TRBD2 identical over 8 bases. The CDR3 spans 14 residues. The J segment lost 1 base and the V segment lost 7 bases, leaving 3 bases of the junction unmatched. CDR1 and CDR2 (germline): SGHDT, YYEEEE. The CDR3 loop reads CASRLAGNTGELFF. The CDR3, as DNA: TGTGCCAGCCGGCTAGCGGGGAACACCGGGGAGCTGTTTTTT. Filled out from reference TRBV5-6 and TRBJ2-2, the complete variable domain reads DAGVTQSPTHLIKTRGQQVTLRCSPKSGHDTVSWYQQALGQGPQFIFQYYEEEERQRGNFPDRFSGHQFPNYSSELNVNALLLGDSALYLCASRLAGNTGELFFGEGSRLTVL.

The CDR3 nucleotides read TGTGCTAGTGGGACCGGGACAGGGCTCTATGTTGAGCAGTTCTTC. Its translation is CASGTGTGLYVEQFF. V is TRBV12-5 and J is TRBJ2-1; 9 nucleotides align to TRBD1. The germline gives CDR1 LGHNT, CDR2 FRNRAP. The V and J ends lost 6 bases and 9 bases, in that order; junction bases with no gene match: 12. The CDR3 runs to 15 residues.

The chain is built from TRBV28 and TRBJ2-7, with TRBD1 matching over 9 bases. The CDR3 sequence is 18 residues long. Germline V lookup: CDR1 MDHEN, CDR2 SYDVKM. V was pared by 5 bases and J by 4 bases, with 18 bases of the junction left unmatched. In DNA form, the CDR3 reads TGTGCCAGCAGTCCTCCGGGACAGGGCTGGATTGGGGATTACGAGCAGTACTTC. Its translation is CASSPPGQGWIGDYEQYF.

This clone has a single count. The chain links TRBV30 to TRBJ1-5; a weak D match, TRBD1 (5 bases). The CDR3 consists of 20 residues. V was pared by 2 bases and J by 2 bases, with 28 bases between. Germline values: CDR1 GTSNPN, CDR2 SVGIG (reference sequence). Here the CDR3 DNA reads TGTGCCTGGAGTTCCAAACGGGGGACGTCTCGAAAGGTTGGCAATCAGCCCCAGCATTTT. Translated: CAWSSKRGTSRKVGNQPQHF.

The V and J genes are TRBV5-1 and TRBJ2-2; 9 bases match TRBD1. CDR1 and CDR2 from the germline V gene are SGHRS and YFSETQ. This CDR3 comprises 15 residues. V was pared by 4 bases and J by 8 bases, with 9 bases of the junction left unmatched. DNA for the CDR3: TGCGCCAGCAGCGAGACAACAGGGGGCTCGGGGGAGCTGTTTTTT. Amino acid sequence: CASSETTGGSGELFF.

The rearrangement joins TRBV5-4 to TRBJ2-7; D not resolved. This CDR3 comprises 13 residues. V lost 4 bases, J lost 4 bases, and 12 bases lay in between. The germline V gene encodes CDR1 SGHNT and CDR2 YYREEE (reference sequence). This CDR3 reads CASSRFDSYEQYF. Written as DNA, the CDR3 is TGTGCCAGCAGCCGATTCGACTCATACGAGCAGTACTTC.

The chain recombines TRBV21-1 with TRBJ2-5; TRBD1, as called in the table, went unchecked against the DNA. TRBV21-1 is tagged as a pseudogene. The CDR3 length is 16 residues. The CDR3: CASSKGGGQGQETQYF. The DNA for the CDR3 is TGTGCCAGCAGCAAAGGAGGGGGACAGGGTCAAGAGACCCAGTACTTC.

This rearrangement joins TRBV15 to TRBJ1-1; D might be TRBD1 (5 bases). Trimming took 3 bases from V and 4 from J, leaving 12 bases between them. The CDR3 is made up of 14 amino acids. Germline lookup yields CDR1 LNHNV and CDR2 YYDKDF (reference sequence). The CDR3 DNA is TGTGCCACCAGCAGGCGGGGCTGGGGCACTGAAGCTTTCTTT. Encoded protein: CATSRRGWGTEAFF.

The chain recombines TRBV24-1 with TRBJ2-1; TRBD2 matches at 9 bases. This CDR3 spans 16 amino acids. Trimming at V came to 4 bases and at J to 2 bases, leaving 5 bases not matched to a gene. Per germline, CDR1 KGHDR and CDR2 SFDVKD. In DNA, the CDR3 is TGTGCCACCAGTGACCGACTAGCGGTTACCTACAATGAGCAGTTCTTC. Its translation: CATSDRLAVTYNEQFF.

Here the CDR3 reads CASSSNSGNTIYF. CDR3 bases: TGTGCCAGCAGCTCAAACTCTGGAAACACCATATATTTT. This chain links TRBV7-9 with TRBJ1-3, with no clear D. The CDR3 sequence is 13 residues long. Trimming cost V 4 bases and J 0 bases, with 4 bases left between them. Germline lookup yields CDR1 SEHNR and CDR2 FQNEAQ (reference sequence).

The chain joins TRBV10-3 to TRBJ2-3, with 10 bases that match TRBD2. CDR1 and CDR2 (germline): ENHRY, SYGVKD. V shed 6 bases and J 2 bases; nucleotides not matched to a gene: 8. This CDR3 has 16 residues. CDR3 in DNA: TGTGCCATCAGGGCCACTAGCGGGGTTACCACAGATACGCAGTATTTT. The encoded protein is CAIRATSGVTTDTQYF.

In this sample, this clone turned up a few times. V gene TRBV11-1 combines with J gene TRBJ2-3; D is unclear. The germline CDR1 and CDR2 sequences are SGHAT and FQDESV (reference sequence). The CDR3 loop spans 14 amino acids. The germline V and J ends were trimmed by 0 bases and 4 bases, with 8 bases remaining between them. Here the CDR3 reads CASSLAAFPDTQYF. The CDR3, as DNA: TGTGCCAGCAGCTTAGCGGCCTTTCCAGATACGCAGTATTTT.

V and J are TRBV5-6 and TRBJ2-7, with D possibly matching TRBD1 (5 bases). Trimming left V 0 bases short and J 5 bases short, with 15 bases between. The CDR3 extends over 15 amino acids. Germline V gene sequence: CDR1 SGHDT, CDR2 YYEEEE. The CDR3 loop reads CASSLVPGKENEQYF. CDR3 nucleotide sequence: TGTGCCAGCAGCTTGGTTCCAGGGAAGGAGAACGAGCAGTACTTC.

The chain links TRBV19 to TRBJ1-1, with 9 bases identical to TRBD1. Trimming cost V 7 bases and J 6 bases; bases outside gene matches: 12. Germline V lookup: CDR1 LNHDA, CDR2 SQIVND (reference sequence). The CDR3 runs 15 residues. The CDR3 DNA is TGTGCCAGTACGATCGCGACAGGGGGTTTCGCTGAAGCTTTCTTT. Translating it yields CASTIATGGFAEAFF.

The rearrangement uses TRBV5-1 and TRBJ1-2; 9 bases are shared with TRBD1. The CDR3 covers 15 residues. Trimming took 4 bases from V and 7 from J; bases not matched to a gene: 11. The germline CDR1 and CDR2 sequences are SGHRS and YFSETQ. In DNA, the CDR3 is TGCGCCAGCAGCGAACCGGGACAGGGAGTGCGTGGCTACACCTTC. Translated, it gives CASSEPGQGVRGYTF.

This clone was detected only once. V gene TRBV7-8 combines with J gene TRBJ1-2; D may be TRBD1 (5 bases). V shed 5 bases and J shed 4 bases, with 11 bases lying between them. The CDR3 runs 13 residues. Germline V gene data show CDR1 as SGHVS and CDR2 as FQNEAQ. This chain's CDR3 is CASSPLRGYGYTF. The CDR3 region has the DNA TGTGCCAGCAGCCCCCTTAGGGGCTATGGCTACACCTTC.

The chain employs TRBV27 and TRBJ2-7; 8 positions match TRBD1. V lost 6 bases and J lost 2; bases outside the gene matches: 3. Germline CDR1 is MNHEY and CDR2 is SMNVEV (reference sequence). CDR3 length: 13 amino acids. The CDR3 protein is CASSIQGAYEQYF. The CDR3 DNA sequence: TGTGCCAGCAGCATACAGGGGGCCTACGAGCAGTACTTC.

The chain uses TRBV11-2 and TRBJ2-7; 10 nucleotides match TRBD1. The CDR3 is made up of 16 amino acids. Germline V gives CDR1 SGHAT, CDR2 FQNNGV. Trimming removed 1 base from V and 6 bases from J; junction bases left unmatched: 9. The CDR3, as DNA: TGTGCCAGCAGCTTAGCAGGACGACAGGGGGCTCGCGAGCAGTACTTC. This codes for CASSLAGRQGAREQYF. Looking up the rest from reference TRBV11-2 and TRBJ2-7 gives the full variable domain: EAGVAQSPRYKIIEKRQSVAFWCNPISGHATLYWYQQILGQGPKLLIQFQNNGVVDDSQLPKDRFSAERLKGVDSTLKIQPAKLEDSAVYLCASSLAGRQGAREQYFGPGTRLTVT.

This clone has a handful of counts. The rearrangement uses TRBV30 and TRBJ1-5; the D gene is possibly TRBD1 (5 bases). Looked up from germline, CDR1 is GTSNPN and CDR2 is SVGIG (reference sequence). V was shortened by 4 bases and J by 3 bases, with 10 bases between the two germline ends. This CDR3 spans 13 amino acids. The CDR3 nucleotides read TGTGCCTGGATATTCAGGGACAATCAGCCCCAGCATTTT. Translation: CAWIFRDNQPQHF. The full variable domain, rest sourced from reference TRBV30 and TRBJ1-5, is SQTIHQWPATLVQPVGSPLSLECTVEGTSNPNLYWYRQAAGRGLQLLFYSVGIGQISSEVPQNLSASRPQDRQFILSSKKLLLSDSGFYLCAWIFRDNQPQHFGDGTRLSIL.

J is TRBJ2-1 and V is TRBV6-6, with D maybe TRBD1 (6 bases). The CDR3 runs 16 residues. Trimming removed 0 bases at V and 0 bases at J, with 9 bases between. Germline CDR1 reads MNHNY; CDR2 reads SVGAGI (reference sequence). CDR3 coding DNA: TGTGCCAGCAGTTACTCGGACAGATTCTCCTACAATGAGCAGTTCTTC. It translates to CASSYSDRFSYNEQFF.

The CDR3 coding sequence is TGTGCCAGCAGCCCCTTAGCGGGGGGGCCTAGCGAGCAGTACTTC. Translation: CASSPLAGGPSEQYF. The chain employs TRBV7-3 and TRBJ2-7; TRBD2 matches 11 bases. Germline V CDR1 and CDR2: SGHTA, FQGTGA. Trimming removed 5 bases from V and 6 bases from J; junction bases left unmatched: 9. This CDR3 is built from 15 residues. The entire variable domain, with the rest obtained from reference TRBV7-3 and TRBJ2-7, is as follows: GAGVSQTPSNKVTEKGKYVELRCDPISGHTALYWYRQSLGQGPEFLIYFQGTGAADDSGLPNDRFFAVRPEGSVSTLKIQRTERGDSAVYLCASSPLAGGPSEQYFGPGTRLTVT.

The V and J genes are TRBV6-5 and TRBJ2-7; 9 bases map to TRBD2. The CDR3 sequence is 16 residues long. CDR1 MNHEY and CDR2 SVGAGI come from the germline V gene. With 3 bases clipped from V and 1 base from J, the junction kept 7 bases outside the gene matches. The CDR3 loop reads CASSYGSSGGSYEQYF. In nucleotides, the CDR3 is TGTGCCAGCAGTTATGGAAGTAGCGGGGGATCCTACGAGCAGTACTTC.

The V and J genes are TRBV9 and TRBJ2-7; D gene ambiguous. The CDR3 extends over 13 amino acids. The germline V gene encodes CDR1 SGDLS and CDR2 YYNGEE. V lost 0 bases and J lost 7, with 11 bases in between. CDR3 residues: CASSVAPTREQYF. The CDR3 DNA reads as TGTGCCAGCAGCGTAGCTCCCACGAGGGAGCAGTACTTC.

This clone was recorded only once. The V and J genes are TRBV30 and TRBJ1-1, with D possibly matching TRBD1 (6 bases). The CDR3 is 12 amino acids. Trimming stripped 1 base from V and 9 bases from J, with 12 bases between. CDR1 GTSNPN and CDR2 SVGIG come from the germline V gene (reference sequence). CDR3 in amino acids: CAWSGQDRKAFF. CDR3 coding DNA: TGTGCCTGGAGTGGCCAGGACAGAAAAGCTTTCTTT.

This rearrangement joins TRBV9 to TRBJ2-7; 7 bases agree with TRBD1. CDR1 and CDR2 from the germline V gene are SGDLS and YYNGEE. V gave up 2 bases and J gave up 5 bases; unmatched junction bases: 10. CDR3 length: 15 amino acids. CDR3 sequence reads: CASSVLDRPFDEQYF. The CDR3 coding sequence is TGTGCCAGCAGCGTTCTGGACAGGCCTTTTGACGAGCAGTACTTC.

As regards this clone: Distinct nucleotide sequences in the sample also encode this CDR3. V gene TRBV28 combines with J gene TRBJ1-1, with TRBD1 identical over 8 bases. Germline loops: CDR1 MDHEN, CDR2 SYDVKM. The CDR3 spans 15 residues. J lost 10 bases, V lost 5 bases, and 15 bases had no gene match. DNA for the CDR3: TGTGCCAGCAGTCCCCCGGACAGGGCCTGGGGGGGAGCTTTCTTT. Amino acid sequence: CASSPPDRAWGGAFF.

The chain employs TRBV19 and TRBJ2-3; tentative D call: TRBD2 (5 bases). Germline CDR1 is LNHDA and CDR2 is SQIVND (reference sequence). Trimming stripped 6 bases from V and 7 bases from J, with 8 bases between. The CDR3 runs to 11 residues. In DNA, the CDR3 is TGTGCCAGTAGACTAGACTATACGCAGTATTTT. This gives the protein CASRLDYTQYF.

The CDR3 is CASSLSAGGGYGYTF. CDR3 DNA sequence: TGTGCCAGCAGTTTATCGGCAGGGGGTGGTTATGGCTACACCTTC. V usage is TRBV27 and J usage is TRBJ1-2, with TRBD1 matching over 7 bases. The CDR3 is 15 amino acids. Per germline, CDR1 MNHEY and CDR2 SMNVEV (reference sequence). Unmatched junction bases numbered 6, after V lost 0 bases and J lost 5 bases.